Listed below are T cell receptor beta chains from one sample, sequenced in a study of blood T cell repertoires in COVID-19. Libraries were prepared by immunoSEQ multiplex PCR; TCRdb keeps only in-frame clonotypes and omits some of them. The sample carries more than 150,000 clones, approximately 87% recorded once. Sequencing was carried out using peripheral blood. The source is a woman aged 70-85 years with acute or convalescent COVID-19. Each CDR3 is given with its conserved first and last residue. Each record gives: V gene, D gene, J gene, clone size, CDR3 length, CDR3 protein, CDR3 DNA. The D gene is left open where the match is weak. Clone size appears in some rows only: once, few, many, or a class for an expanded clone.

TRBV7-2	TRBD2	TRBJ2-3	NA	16	CASSQRAGGNTDTQYF	TGTGCCAGCAGTCAAAGAGCGGGGGGCAACACAGATACGCAGTATTTT
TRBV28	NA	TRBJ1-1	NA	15	CASSHQTGLNTEAFF	TGTGCCAGCAGTCACCAGACAGGTCTAAACACTGAAGCTTTCTTT
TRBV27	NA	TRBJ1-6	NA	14	CASSLVRDSSPLHF	TGTGCCAGCAGTTTGGTTCGGGATAGTTCACCCCTCCACTTT
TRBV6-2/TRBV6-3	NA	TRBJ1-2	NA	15	CASSYLNRVNYGYTF	TGTGCCAGCAGTTATCTGAACAGGGTAAACTATGGCTACACCTTC
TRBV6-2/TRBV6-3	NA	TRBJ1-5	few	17	CASSYSGARGFWQPQHF	TGTGCCAGCAGTTACTCTGGGGCCAGGGGCTTTTGGCAGCCCCAGCATTTT
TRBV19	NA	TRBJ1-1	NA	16	CASSMHRGGGRPEAFF	TGTGCCAGTAGTATGCACCGGGGGGGAGGGAGGCCTGAAGCTTTCTTT
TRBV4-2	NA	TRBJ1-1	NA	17	CASSQDLRRDVNTEAFF	TGTGCCAGCAGCCAAGACCTGAGGCGTGATGTGAACACTGAAGCTTTCTTT
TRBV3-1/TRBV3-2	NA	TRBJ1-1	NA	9	CALVLEAFF	TGTGCCCTAGTCCTGGAAGCTTTCTTT
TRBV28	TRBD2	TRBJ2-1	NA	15	CASSVAGGSYNEQFF	TGTGCCAGCAGCGTAGCGGGAGGGTCTTACAATGAGCAGTTCTTC
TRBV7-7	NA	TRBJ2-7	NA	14	CASSLAHSSYEQYF	TGTGCTAGCAGCTTAGCGCACTCCTCCTACGAGCAGTACTTC
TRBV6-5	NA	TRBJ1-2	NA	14	CASSYDQGATGYTF	TGTGCCAGCAGTTACGACCAAGGGGCAACTGGCTACACCTTC
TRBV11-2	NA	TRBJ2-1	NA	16	CASSFLLGGSYNEQFF	TGTGCCAGCAGCTTCTTGCTTGGCGGATCCTACAATGAGCAGTTCTTC
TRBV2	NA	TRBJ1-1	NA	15	CASSAEGRGNTEAFF	TGTGCCAGCAGTGCAGAGGGTAGAGGAAACACTGAAGCTTTCTTT
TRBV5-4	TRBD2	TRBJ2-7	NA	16	CASSLPGLAGAREQYF	TGTGCCAGCAGCTTGCCCGGACTAGCGGGGGCCCGCGAGCAGTACTTC
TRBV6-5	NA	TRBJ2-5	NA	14	CASNPNRPGETQYF	TGTGCCAGCAACCCTAACAGGCCCGGAGAGACCCAGTACTTC
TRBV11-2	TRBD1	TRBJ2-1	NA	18	CASSLEFTGGQKFNEQFF	TGTGCCAGCAGCTTAGAATTCACAGGGGGCCAGAAGTTTAATGAGCAGTTCTTC
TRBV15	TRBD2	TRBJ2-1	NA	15	CATSRTSGKYNEQFF	TGTGCCACCAGCAGAACTAGCGGGAAGTACAATGAGCAGTTCTTC
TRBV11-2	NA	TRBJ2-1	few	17	CASSLKSYGSSYNEQFF	TGTGCCAGCAGCTTAAAGTCCTACGGGAGCTCCTACAATGAGCAGTTCTTC
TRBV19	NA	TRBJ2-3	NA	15	CASSIGSRDTDTQYF	TGTGCCAGTAGTATCGGTAGTCGGGACACAGATACGCAGTATTTT
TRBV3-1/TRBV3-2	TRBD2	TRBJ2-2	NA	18	CASSHWVVAGANTGELFF	TGTGCCAGCAGCCATTGGGTGGTAGCGGGAGCTAACACCGGGGAGCTGTTTTTT
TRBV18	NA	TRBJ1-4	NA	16	CASSPMLQGGSEKLFF	TGTGCCAGCTCTCCTATGTTACAGGGTGGAAGTGAAAAACTGTTTTTT
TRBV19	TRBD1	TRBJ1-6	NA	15	CASSTRDRDNSPLHF	TGTGCCAGTAGTACAAGGGACAGAGATAATTCACCCCTCCACTTT
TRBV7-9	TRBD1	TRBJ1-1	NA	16	CASSNRDRGEKAEAFF	TGTGCCAGCAGCAACCGGGACAGGGGAGAAAAGGCTGAAGCTTTCTTT
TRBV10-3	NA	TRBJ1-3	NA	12	CAISAYLNTIYF	TGTGCCATCAGTGCCTACTTAAACACCATATATTTT
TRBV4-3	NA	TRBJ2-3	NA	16	CASSRHLTGSTDTQYF	TGCGCCAGCAGCCGCCATTTGACAGGTAGCACAGATACGCAGTATTTT
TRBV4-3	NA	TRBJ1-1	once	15	CASSPEAGTGGEAFF	TGCGCCAGCAGCCCGGAGGCAGGGACGGGGGGTGAAGCTTTCTTT